The T cell receptor (beta chain) described here comes from a study of CD8 T cells in ankylosing spondylitis. General study points: Ankylosing spondylitis blood appeared to be characterized by a TCR beta motif of eight highly homologous variants.

About this clonotype: Its antigen is unknown.

Construction of TCR beta libraries was performed using quantitative 5'-RACE with molecular barcodes. TCRdb ran MiXCR on the 5' RACE reads and lists one entry per CDR3 protein. The sample consists of 150,000 to 200,000 distinct CDR3 sequences, 8.5% to 10% of them appearing once. Looked up from germline, CDR1 is SGHRS and CDR2 is YFSETQ. This CDR3 comprises 13 residues. V gave up 4 bases and J gave up 9 bases, with 16 bases separating them. This TCR was recovered from a female donor with ankylosing spondylitis or in good health (not recorded which). The chain links TRBV5-1 to TRBJ1-1, with D uncertain. What was sequenced was blood, either unsorted or a sorted T cell fraction (not recorded which). DNA for the CDR3: TGCGCCAGCAGCCACCGCCAGTTAGGTAAAGCTTTCTTT. It specifies CASSHRQLGKAFF.